One and the same sample provided the 30 T cell receptor beta chains below, sequenced in a study of blood T cell repertoires in COVID-19. Data came from immunoSEQ multiplex PCR; TCRdb stores just in-frame clones and leaves some out. The sample includes about 140,000 clones, around four fifths of them seen just once. The sequenced material came from PBMCs or T cells enriched from blood (not recorded which). The receptors were gathered from a woman in her forties who had recovered from COVID-19.

The rearrangement joins TRBV5-1 to TRBJ1-1, with 8 bases lining up with TRBD1. This CDR3 contains 15 residues. V trimming: 3 bases; J trimming: 0 bases; junction bases outside the gene matches: 4. Germline V CDR1 and CDR2: SGHRS, YFSETQ. The CDR3 DNA reads TGCGCCAGCAGCTCGGAGACAGGGGTGAACACTGAAGCTTTCTTT. Its translation: CASSSETGVNTEAFF.

V and J are TRBV29-1 and TRBJ1-1; 7 positions agree with TRBD1. The CDR3 extends over 12 amino acids. The germline gives CDR1 SQVTM, CDR2 ANQGSEA. With V trimmed by 7 bases and J by 4 bases, 6 bases remained unmatched. CDR3 amino acids: CSGRDSATEAFF. DNA of the CDR3: TGCAGCGGCCGGGACAGCGCCACTGAAGCTTTCTTT. Full variable domain (outside the CDR3, taken from reference TRBV29-1 and TRBJ1-1): SAVISQKPSRDICQRGTSLTIQCQVDSQVTMMFWYRQQPGQSLTLIATANQGSEATYESGFVIDKFPISRPNLTFSTLTVSNMSPEDSSIYLCSGRDSATEAFFGQGTRLTVV.

This clone was seen more than once but under ten times. The chain carries TRBV23-1 and TRBJ2-7; D is possibly TRBD1 (6 bases). TRBV23-1 is an open reading frame whose function is uncertain. This CDR3 has 15 residues. Between the trimmed V and J ends, which lost 0 bases and 0 bases, there was a span of 9 bases. The CDR3 loop reads CASSQSPGDSYEQYF. Here the CDR3 DNA reads TGCGCCAGCAGTCAATCCCCAGGGGACTCCTACGAGCAGTACTTC.

The chain couples TRBV7-6 to TRBJ2-7, with a tentative D call TRBD1 (5 bases). The V gene's germline CDR1 is SGHVS and CDR2 FNYEAQ. The CDR3 has 13 residues. The ends were cut back, 5 bases at V and 6 bases at J, with 14 bases in the middle. The CDR3 DNA follows: TGTGCCAGCAGCCCGACAGTTTCTCGCGAGCAGTACTTC. Amino acid sequence: CASSPTVSREQYF.

This chain connects TRBV5-1 to TRBJ1-2, with a possible D match to TRBD1 (5 bases). V was clipped by 0 bases and J by 4 bases, with 19 bases between them. Germline values: CDR1 SGHRS, CDR2 YFSETQ. This CDR3 is built from 17 residues. The CDR3 loop reads CASSLDPPPAGPYGYTF. CDR3 DNA sequence: TGCGCCAGCAGCTTGGACCCCCCCCCGGCAGGGCCCTATGGCTACACCTTC.

The V call is TRBV7-9, the J call TRBJ2-1; the D gene is possibly TRBD2 (6 bases). V dropped 4 bases and J dropped 10 bases, with 14 bases sitting between them. Germline CDR1 reads SEHNR; CDR2 reads FQNEAQ (reference sequence). The CDR3 length is 13 residues. The CDR3 DNA follows: TGTGCCAGCAGCTCTACTAGCTTGGGGGAGCAGTTCTTC. Its protein is CASSSTSLGEQFF.

The chain is built from TRBV7-3 and TRBJ2-2, with D tentatively TRBD2 (6 bases). The V gene's germline CDR1 is SGHTA and CDR2 FQGTGA. V shed 4 bases and J shed 3 bases, with 24 bases lying between them. The CDR3 covers 19 residues. CDR3 coding DNA: TGTGCCAGCAGCTACGGGCCATGGCTTTCGGGAGACGACACCGGGGAGCTGTTTTTT. It is translated as CASSYGPWLSGDDTGELFF.

The chain carries TRBV6-6 and TRBJ2-1, with TRBD2 matching 10 bases. With 8 bases clipped from V and 3 bases from J, the junction kept 4 bases outside the gene matches. The CDR3 contains 14 residues. CDR1 is MNHNY and CDR2 is SVGAGI in the germline V gene (reference sequence). The CDR3 sequence: CASGTSAVYNEQFF. For the CDR3, the DNA is TGTGCCAGCGGGACTAGCGCGGTCTACAATGAGCAGTTCTTC.

The chain recombines TRBV7-8 with TRBJ2-5; 9 bases are shared with TRBD1. The CDR3 is 14 amino acids. CDR1 is SGHVS, CDR2 FQNEAQ, per germline. V lost 10 bases, J lost 5 bases, and 11 bases stayed unmatched. The CDR3 DNA reads as TGTGCCACCCCGGGGACAGGGTCAATGGAGACCCAGTACTTC. It is translated as CATPGTGSMETQYF.

Notes on this clone: Other nucleotide sequences from this sample produce the same CDR3. The rearrangement joins TRBV27 to TRBJ1-2, with D possibly TRBD1 on 5 matching bases. Per the germline V gene, CDR1 is MNHEY and CDR2 is SMNVEV (reference sequence). The ends were cut back, 3 bases at V and 4 bases at J, with 9 bases in the middle. The CDR3 runs to 13 residues. CDR3 region: CASSFGQSYGYTF. In nucleotides, the CDR3 is TGTGCCAGCAGTTTTGGACAAAGCTATGGCTACACCTTC.

The chain carries TRBV30 and TRBJ1-2, with D perhaps matching TRBD1 (5 bases). The V and J ends lost 2 bases and 3 bases respectively, with 10 bases between them. The CDR3 loop spans 13 amino acids. Per the germline V gene, CDR1 is GTSNPN and CDR2 is SVGIG (reference sequence). CDR3 DNA: TGTGCCTGGAGTAATGGGGGGGACTATGGCTACACCTTC. Amino acids: CAWSNGGDYGYTF.

The rearrangement joins TRBV27 to TRBJ2-2, with TRBD2 identical over 14 bases. J lost 2 bases, V lost 6 bases, and 2 bases had no gene match. Germline lookup yields CDR1 MNHEY and CDR2 SMNVEV (reference sequence). The CDR3 is 16 residues long. CDR3 nucleotides: TGTGCCAGCAGGACTAGCGGGGGGGATAACACCGGGGAGCTGTTTTTT. Its protein product is CASRTSGGDNTGELFF.

This clone appeared a few times. Here the CDR3 DNA reads TGCGCCAGCAGCTTGGAATCGGATGCGGCGGGCTACACCTTC. Residues: CASSLESDAAGYTF. The V and J genes are TRBV5-1 and TRBJ1-2, with D unclear. Germline CDR1 reads SGHRS; CDR2 reads YFSETQ. The CDR3 extends over 14 amino acids. The V gene lost 0 bases and the J gene lost 8 bases, with 14 bases spanning the gap.

The chain has TRBV6-1 and TRBJ2-7; D ambiguous. The CDR3 runs 15 residues. Germline CDR1 MNHNS, CDR2 SASEGT. The V gene lost 4 bases and the J gene lost 5 bases, with 18 bases spanning the gap. The CDR3 region has the DNA TGTGCCAGCAGTGCTGTACCGGAGCTGGCTCACGAGCAGTACTTC. Protein: CASSAVPELAHEQYF.

V gene TRBV5-1 combines with J gene TRBJ2-3; TRBD2 matches 8 bases. With 0 bases clipped from V and 8 bases from J, the junction kept 11 bases outside the gene matches. CDR1 and CDR2 from the germline V gene are SGHRS and YFSETQ. The CDR3 sequence is 16 residues long. The CDR3: CASSLAGDTLAGTQYF. The CDR3 DNA is TGCGCCAGCAGCTTGGCCGGGGACACTCTAGCGGGTACGCAGTATTTT. The full variable domain, with the rest looked up from reference TRBV5-1 and TRBJ2-3, is KAGVTQTPRYLIKTRGQQVTLSCSPISGHRSVSWYQQTPGQGLQFLFEYFSETQRNKGNFPGRFSGRQFSNSRSEMNVSTLELGDSALYLCASSLAGDTLAGTQYFGPGTRLTVL.

This chain connects TRBV6-5 to TRBJ1-1, with 7 bases fitting TRBD1. Per the germline V gene, CDR1 is MNHEY and CDR2 is SVGAGI. The V gene end was trimmed by 6 bases and the J gene end by 3 bases; junction bases not matched to a gene: 10. The CDR3 extends over 15 amino acids. The CDR3 reads CASRPSTTGYTEAFF. Here the CDR3 DNA reads TGTGCCAGCAGACCATCGACGACAGGGTACACTGAAGCTTTCTTT.

The chain recombines TRBV6-4 with TRBJ2-1, with D perhaps TRBD2 (6 bases). Germline V CDR1 and CDR2: MRHNA, SNTAGT. This CDR3 comprises 16 residues. V lost 3 bases to trimming and J lost 0 bases, with 12 bases between them. The CDR3 nucleotides read TGTGCCAGCAGTGAAGAGCGGGCAAGCTCCTACAATGAGCAGTTCTTC. Protein product: CASSEERASSYNEQFF.

V gene TRBV5-1 combines with J gene TRBJ1-6; 11 bases are a match to TRBD1. The CDR3 length is 15 residues. After removal of 2 bases from V and 8 bases from J, the junction contained 3 bases not matched to a gene. Germline V lookup: CDR1 SGHRS, CDR2 YFSETQ. The CDR3 nucleotides read TGCGCCAGCAGCTTAGGACAGGGGGCGGATTCACCCCTCCACTTT. As protein: CASSLGQGADSPLHF.

This clone came up a few times. This chain uses TRBV7-9 with TRBJ1-3; TRBD1 matches at 8 bases. The V gene end was trimmed by 5 bases and the J gene end by 2 bases; junction bases not matched to a gene: 17. This CDR3 is built from 19 residues. The germline gives CDR1 SEHNR, CDR2 FQNEAQ (reference sequence). The CDR3 coding sequence is TGTGCCAGCAGCCCCGTTGCGGGTGCTGGGACAGGCCCTGGAAACACCATATATTTT. Translating gives CASSPVAGAGTGPGNTIYF.

This rearrangement joins TRBV25-1 to TRBJ1-5, with a weak D call TRBD1 (6 bases). CDR1 is MGHDK and CDR2 is SYGVNS in the germline V gene. The CDR3 covers 14 residues. With 5 bases removed from V and 4 bases from J, the gap between germline ends came to 12 bases. The CDR3: CASSPDRRNQPQHF. The CDR3 DNA follows: TGTGCCAGCAGTCCGGACAGACGAAATCAGCCCCAGCATTTT.

V and J are TRBV29-1 and TRBJ1-1; 8 bases align to TRBD1. The CDR3 is 16 amino acids. Trimming cost V 5 bases and J 3 bases; bases outside gene matches: 14. Germline V gene data show CDR1 as SQVTM and CDR2 as ANQGSEA. The CDR3, as DNA: TGCAGCGTTCGGCCCGAAGTGGGGGACAGGTACACTGAAGCTTTCTTT. It encodes CSVRPEVGDRYTEAFF.

The chain carries TRBV27 and TRBJ1-1; the D is unclear. CDR1 and CDR2 (germline): MNHEY, SMNVEV (reference sequence). Trimming cost V 0 bases and J 7 bases, with 12 bases left between them. CDR3 size: 14 residues. CDR3 amino acids: CASSLSVEAVEAFF. In DNA form, the CDR3 reads TGTGCCAGCAGTTTATCTGTTGAGGCGGTTGAAGCTTTCTTT.

This clone was observed a handful of times. This chain joins TRBV11-1 and TRBJ2-7; D gene unclear. V lost 2 bases and J lost 4, with 6 bases in between. This CDR3 spans 12 amino acids. Germline V lookup: CDR1 SGHAT, CDR2 FQDESV (reference sequence). The DNA for the CDR3 is TGTGCCAGCAGCTTAAGCTCATACGAGCAGTACTTC. Protein: CASSLSSYEQYF.

The chain couples TRBV29-1 to TRBJ2-5; 8 bases fit TRBD2. The CDR3 contains 14 residues. CDR1 SQVTM and CDR2 ANQGSEA come from the germline V gene. The V segment lost 3 bases and the J segment 2 bases; nucleotides outside the gene matches: 5. CDR3 bases: TGCAGCGTTGACGGCGGGGGGCCACAAGAGACCCAGTACTTC. Encoded protein: CSVDGGGPQETQYF.

This chain joins TRBV5-1 and TRBJ1-1; possibly TRBD1 for D (6 bases). Trimming stripped 2 bases from V and 8 bases from J, with 13 bases between. The CDR3 consists of 13 residues. Germline V gene data show CDR1 as SGHRS and CDR2 as YFSETQ. The CDR3 sequence is CASSFSSQGEAFF. CDR3 bases: TGCGCCAGCAGCTTCTCTTCGCAGGGGGAAGCTTTCTTT.

This chain connects TRBV7-9 to TRBJ2-2, with D unresolved. The V end lost 7 bases, the J end lost 7 bases, and 10 bases lay between the germline ends. Per germline, CDR1 SEHNR and CDR2 FQNEAQ (reference sequence). This CDR3 is 12 amino acids long. This chain's CDR3 is CASTLPNGELFF. The CDR3 DNA reads TGTGCCAGCACTCTACCTAACGGGGAGCTGTTTTTT. The variable domain in full, completed from reference TRBV7-9 and TRBJ2-2, reads DTGVSQNPRHKITKRGQNVTFRCDPISEHNRLYWYRQTLGQGPEFLTYFQNEAQLEKSRLLSDRFSAERPKGSFSTLEIQRTEQGDSAMYLCASTLPNGELFFGEGSRLTVL.

The V and J genes are TRBV2 and TRBJ1-3; D remains unclear. Per germline, CDR1 SNHLY and CDR2 FYNNEI. The CDR3 is 15 residues long. V dropped 6 bases and J dropped 0 bases, with 12 bases sitting between them. As DNA, the CDR3 is TGTGCCAGCAGAAGTACACCAGTCTCTGGAAACACCATATATTTT. This sequence encodes CASRSTPVSGNTIYF.

This chain connects TRBV3-1 (or the pseudogene TRBV3-2) to TRBJ1-3, with D possibly being TRBD1 (5 bases). Germline V gene sequence: CDR1 LGHDT, CDR2 YNNKEL (reference sequence). Trimming removed 1 base from V and 1 base from J, with 11 bases in between. This CDR3 is built from 16 residues. CDR3 region: CASSQAAGRSGNTIYF. CDR3 nucleotide sequence: TGTGCCAGCAGCCAAGCGGCAGGGAGGTCTGGAAACACCATATATTTT.

The chain couples TRBV9 to TRBJ1-5; a weak D match, TRBD1 (6 bases). The germline V gene encodes CDR1 SGDLS and CDR2 YYNGEE. The CDR3 has 15 residues. Trimming left V 3 bases short and J 3 bases short, with 13 bases between. CDR3 sequence reads: CASSGPDSLNQPQHF. CDR3 nucleotides: TGTGCCAGCAGCGGCCCGGACAGCCTCAATCAGCCCCAGCATTTT.

This chain links TRBV6-4 with TRBJ2-3; 7 nucleotides match TRBD2. From germline, CDR1 is MRHNA and CDR2 SNTAGT. The J segment lost 0 bases and the V segment lost 0 bases, leaving 6 bases of the junction unmatched. CDR3 length: 17 amino acids. Here the CDR3 DNA reads TGTGCCAGCAGTGACTCGATGTCTAGCGGCAGCACAGATACGCAGTATTTT. Encoded protein: CASSDSMSSGSTDTQYF.